This T cell receptor (beta chain) was sequenced during a study of technical replicates of blood from several donors. The CDR3 runs 16 residues. J gave up 4 bases and V 2 bases, and 7 bases lay outside the gene matches. Looked up from germline, CDR1 is SNHLY and CDR2 is FYNNEI. The assay was immunoSEQ multiplex PCR, and TCRdb's table has in-frame clones only and misses some. The sample lists tens of thousands of clones; roughly 94% were seen once. The chain combines TRBV2 with TRBJ2-3; 9 bases match TRBD1. The clonotype originates from a human donor in good health. Sequenced material: T cells isolated from PBMCs. The CDR3 loop reads CASSESGQGGADTQYF. The CDR3 coding sequence is TGTGCCAGCAGTGAATCGGGACAGGGTGGTGCAGATACGCAGTATTTT.